These T cell receptor beta chains were read from a single sample in a study of Tregs in tolerant kidney transplant recipients. The protocol was immunoSEQ multiplex PCR, while the TCRdb copy is restricted to in-frame clones and leaves out a portion. The sample contains about 68,000 clones, 84% of which appear only once. The material sequenced was CD4+ T cells from blood. These TCRs come from a human donor in good health. Each CDR3 is given with its conserved first and last residue. A D gene is named only where the DNA matches it firmly. Rows give clone size only sometimes, using once, few, many, or a class for an expanded clone.

.,13,TRBJ1-5,few,TRBV19,CASSVSLNQPQHF,TGTGCCAGTAGTGTGTCACTAAATCAGCCCCAGCATTTT
.,13,TRBJ1-1,.,TRBV30,CAWSVKGGTEAFF,TGTGCCTGGAGTGTTAAGGGAGGAACTGAAGCTTTCTTT
.,18,TRBJ2-1,.,TRBV5-1,CASSLYPWGSGSYNEQFF,TGCGCCAGCAGCTTGTACCCTTGGGGTAGCGGATCTTACAATGAGCAGTTCTTC
.,14,TRBJ1-6,once,TRBV5-6,CASSLEGGSSPLHF,TGTGCCAGCAGCTTGGAGGGGGGGAGTTCACCCCTCCACTTT
.,13,TRBJ1-5,.,TRBV19,CASSRQTNQPQHF,TGTGCCAGTAGCCGACAGACCAATCAGCCCCAGCATTTT
TRBD1,15,TRBJ1-4,.,TRBV29-1,CSVLSPGQGPEKLFF,TGCAGCGTTTTGTCACCGGGACAGGGACCCGAAAAACTGTTTTTT
.,12,TRBJ1-1,.,TRBV5-4,CASSFPGGEAFF,TGTGCCAGCAGCTTCCCCGGGGGCGAAGCTTTCTTT
TRBD1,14,TRBJ1-5,.,TRBV11-3,CASSPGQGNQPQHF,TGTGCCAGCAGCCCAGGACAGGGGAATCAGCCCCAGCATTTT
TRBD1,15,TRBJ2-7,.,TRBV30,CAWSEGGTGLDQQYF,TGTGCCTGGAGCGAGGGCGGGACAGGCCTAGACCAGCAGTACTTC
TRBD2,17,TRBJ2-2,.,TRBV5-1,CASSRLAGAVNTGELFF,TGCGCCAGCAGCCGCCTAGCGGGGGCCGTGAACACCGGGGAGCTGTTTTTT
.,15,TRBJ1-2,.,TRBV9,CASSVDEGRLYGYTF,TGTGCCAGCAGCGTAGATGAGGGCCGTCTCTATGGCTACACCTTC
.,13,TRBJ1-5,few,TRBV9,CASSVGSNQPQHF,TGTGCCAGCAGCGTAGGTAGCAATCAGCCCCAGCATTTT
.,14,TRBJ1-1,few,TRBV15,CASKGGGVGTEAFF,TGTGCTTCGAAGGGAGGAGGTGTTGGCACTGAAGCTTTCTTT
.,12,TRBJ1-2,once,TRBV30,CARDSRNYGYTF,TGTGCCCGGGACTCTAGGAACTATGGCTACACCTTC
TRBD1,15,TRBJ2-3,.,TRBV5-1,CASSLETGVKDTQYF,TGCGCCAGCAGCTTGGAGACAGGGGTAAAAGATACGCAGTATTTT
.,12,TRBJ1-3,.,TRBV7-2,CASSLEGNTIYF,TGTGCCAGCAGCTTAGAGGGAAACACCATATATTTT
.,15,TRBJ2-7,.,TRBV5-4,CASSFRAGASYEQYF,TGTGCCAGCAGCTTCCGGGCGGGGGCAAGCTACGAGCAGTACTTC
.,14,TRBJ1-6,once,TRBV5-4,CASSRQGTRGPLHF,TGTGCCAGCAGTCGTCAGGGCACCCGGGGGCCCCTCCACTTT
.,19,TRBJ1-5,.,TRBV7-2,CASSPPGRFPLYSNQPQHF,TGTGCCAGCAGCCCCCCCGGCCGTTTCCCCCTTTATAGCAATCAGCCCCAGCATTTT
.,14,TRBJ2-1,.,TRBV5-1,CASSLDPNYNEQFF,TGCGCCAGCAGCTTGGACCCCAACTACAATGAGCAGTTCTTC
.,10,TRBJ2-2,few,TRBV6-5,CASGRTELFF,TGTGCCAGCGGAAGGACGGAGCTGTTTTTT
.,15,TRBJ2-7,.,TRBV6-6,CASRSNTLSSYEQYF,TGTGCCAGCAGGTCTAACACACTAAGTTCCTACGAGCAGTACTTC
.,14,TRBJ2-1,.,TRBV6-5,CASAEGVPYNEQFF,TGTGCCAGCGCGGAGGGGGTACCCTACAATGAGCAGTTCTTC